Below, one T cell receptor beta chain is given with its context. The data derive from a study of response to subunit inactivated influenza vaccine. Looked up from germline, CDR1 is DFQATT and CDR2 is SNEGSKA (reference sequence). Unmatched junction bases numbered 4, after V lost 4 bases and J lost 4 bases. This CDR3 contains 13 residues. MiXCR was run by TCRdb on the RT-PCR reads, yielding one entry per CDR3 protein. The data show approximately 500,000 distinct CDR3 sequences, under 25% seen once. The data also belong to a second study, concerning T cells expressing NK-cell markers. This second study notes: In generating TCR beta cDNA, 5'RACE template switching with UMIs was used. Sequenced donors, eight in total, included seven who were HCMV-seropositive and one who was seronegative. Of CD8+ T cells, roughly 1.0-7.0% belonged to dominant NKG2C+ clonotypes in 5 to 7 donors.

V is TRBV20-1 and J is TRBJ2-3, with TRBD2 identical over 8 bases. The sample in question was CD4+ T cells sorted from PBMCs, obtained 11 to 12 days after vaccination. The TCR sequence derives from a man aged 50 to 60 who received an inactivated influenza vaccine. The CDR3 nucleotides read TGCAGTGCTAACCCGGGAGGGGCAGATACGCAGTATTTT. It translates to CSANPGGADTQYF.